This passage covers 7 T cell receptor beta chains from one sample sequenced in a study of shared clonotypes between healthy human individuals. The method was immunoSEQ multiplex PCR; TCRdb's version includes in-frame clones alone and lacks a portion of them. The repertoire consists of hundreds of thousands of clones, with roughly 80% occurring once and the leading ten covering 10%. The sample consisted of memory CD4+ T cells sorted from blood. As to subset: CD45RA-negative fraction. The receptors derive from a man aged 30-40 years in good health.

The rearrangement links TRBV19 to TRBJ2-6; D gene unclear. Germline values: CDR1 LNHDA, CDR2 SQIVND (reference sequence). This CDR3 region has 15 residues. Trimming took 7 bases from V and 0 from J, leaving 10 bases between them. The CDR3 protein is CASTFSLSGANVLTF. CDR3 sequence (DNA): TGTGCCAGTACGTTTTCCCTCTCTGGGGCCAACGTCCTGACTTTC.

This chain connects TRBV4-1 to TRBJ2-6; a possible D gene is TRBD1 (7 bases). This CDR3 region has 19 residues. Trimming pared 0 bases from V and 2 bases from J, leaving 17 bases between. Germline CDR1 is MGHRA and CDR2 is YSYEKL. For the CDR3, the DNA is TGCGCCAGCAGCCAAGACCCTACAGGGGAGGTGACTGGGGCCAACGTCCTGACTTTC. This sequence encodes CASSQDPTGEVTGANVLTF.

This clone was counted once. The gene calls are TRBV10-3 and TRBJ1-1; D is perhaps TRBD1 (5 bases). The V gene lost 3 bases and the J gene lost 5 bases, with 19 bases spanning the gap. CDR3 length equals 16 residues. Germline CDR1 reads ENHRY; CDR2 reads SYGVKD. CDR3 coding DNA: TGTGCCATCAGTGATAGTGGGGGATTGGTCAGGACTGAAGCTTTCTTT. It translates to CAISDSGGLVRTEAFF.

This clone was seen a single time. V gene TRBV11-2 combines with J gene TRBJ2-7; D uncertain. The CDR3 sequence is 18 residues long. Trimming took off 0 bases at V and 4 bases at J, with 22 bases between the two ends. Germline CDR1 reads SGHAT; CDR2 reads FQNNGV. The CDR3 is CASSLDQTRPPYFYEQYF. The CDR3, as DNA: TGTGCCAGCAGCTTAGATCAGACGCGGCCGCCCTATTTTTACGAGCAGTACTTC.

The CDR3 loop reads CASKGASTIGNTIYF. CDR3 bases: TGTGCCAGCAAGGGGGCCTCCACTATCGGAAACACCATATATTTT. The V gene is TRBV2, the J gene TRBJ1-3; 7 nucleotides align to TRBD1. The CDR3 is made up of 15 amino acids. CDR1 and CDR2 (germline): SNHLY, FYNNEI. J was trimmed by 4 bases and V by 7 bases; bases with no gene match: 10. Full variable domain (missing parts from reference TRBV2 and TRBJ1-3): EPEVTQTPSHQVTQMGQEVILRCVPISNHLYFYWYRQILGQKVEFLVSFYNNEISEKSEIFDDQFSVERPDGSNFTLKIRSTKLEDSAMYFCASKGASTIGNTIYFGEGSWLTVV.

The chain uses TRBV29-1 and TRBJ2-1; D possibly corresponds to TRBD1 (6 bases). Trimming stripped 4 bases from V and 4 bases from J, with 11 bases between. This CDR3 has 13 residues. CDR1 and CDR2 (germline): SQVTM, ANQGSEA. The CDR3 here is CSVGGQQYNEQFF. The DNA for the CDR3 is TGCAGCGTTGGGGGGCAGCAGTACAATGAGCAGTTCTTC.

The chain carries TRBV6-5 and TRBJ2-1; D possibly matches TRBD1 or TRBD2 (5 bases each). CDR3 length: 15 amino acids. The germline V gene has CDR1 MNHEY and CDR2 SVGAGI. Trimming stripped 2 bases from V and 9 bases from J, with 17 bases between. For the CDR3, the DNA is TGTGCCAGCAGTTACCCGGGACCGCGTGGTGGTGAGCAGTTCTTC. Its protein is CASSYPGPRGGEQFF.